A selection of T cell receptor beta chains follows, all from one sample in a study of blood T cell repertoires in COVID-19. Data came from immunoSEQ multiplex PCR; TCRdb stores just in-frame clones and leaves some out. The sample shows about 68,000 clones, 75% to 90% of them seen only once. Source material: peripheral blood. Source of these receptors: a man between 50 and 59 years old with acute or convalescent COVID-19. CDR3s include the opening cysteine and the closing phenylalanine or tryptophan. A D gene is named only where the DNA matches it firmly.

- | TRBJ2-3 | TRBV6-5 | CASSQGLSLNPQYF
- | TRBJ1-2 | TRBV19 | CASTGRQINYGYTF
- | TRBJ2-1 | TRBV11-2 | CASSVSRVAYNEQFF
- | TRBJ2-7 | TRBV6-5 | CASSTTGREQYF
- | TRBJ2-3 | TRBV5-1 | CASSLGRVADTQYF
- | TRBJ2-3 | TRBV11-3 | CASSPNYDRSTDTQYF
- | TRBJ1-3 | TRBV18 | CASSPSTGVDTIYF
- | TRBJ2-7 | TRBV4-2 | CASSPLAGSGHEQYF
TRBD1 | TRBJ2-1 | TRBV24-1 | CATSDPPGTGGFNEQFF
- | TRBJ2-5 | TRBV4-2 | CASSQGRAVQETQYF
TRBD1 | TRBJ1-2 | TRBV19 | CASSPRTGSNTAYGYTF